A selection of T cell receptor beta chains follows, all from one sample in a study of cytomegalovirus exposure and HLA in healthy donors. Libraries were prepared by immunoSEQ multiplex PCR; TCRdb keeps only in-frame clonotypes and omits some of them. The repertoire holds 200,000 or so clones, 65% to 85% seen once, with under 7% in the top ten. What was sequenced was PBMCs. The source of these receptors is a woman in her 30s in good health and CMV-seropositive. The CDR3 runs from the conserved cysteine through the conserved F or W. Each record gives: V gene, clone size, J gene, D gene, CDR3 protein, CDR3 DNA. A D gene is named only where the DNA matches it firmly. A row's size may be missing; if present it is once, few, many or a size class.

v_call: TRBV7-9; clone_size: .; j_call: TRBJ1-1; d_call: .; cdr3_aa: CASRRTTGAGHEAFF; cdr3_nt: TGTGCCAGCAGACGTACGACAGGCGCGGGCCATGAAGCTTTCTTT
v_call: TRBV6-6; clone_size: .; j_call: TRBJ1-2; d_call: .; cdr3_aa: CASSSNFAGSFGYTF; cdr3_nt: TGTGCCAGCAGTTCCAACTTTGCAGGGTCCTTTGGCTACACCTTC
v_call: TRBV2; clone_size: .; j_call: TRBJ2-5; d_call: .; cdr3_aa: CASSQRETQYF; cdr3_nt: TGTGCCAGCTCTCAGAGGGAGACCCAGTACTTC
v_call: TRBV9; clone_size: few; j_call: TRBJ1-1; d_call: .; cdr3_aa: CASSVFGSTEAFF; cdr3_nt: TGTGCCAGCAGCGTATTCGGGTCCACTGAAGCTTTCTTT
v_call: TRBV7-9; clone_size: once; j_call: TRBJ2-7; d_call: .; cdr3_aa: CASSFQGYEQYF; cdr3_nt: TGTGCCAGCAGCTTTCAGGGCTACGAGCAGTACTTC
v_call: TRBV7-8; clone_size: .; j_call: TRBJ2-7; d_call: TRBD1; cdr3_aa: CASSLGGRGSYEQYF; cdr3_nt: TGTGCCAGCAGCTTAGGGGGCAGGGGGTCCTACGAGCAGTACTTC
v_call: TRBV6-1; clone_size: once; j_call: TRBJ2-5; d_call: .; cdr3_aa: CASGEGSPRETQYF; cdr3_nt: TGTGCCAGCGGAGAAGGCAGCCCGAGGGAGACCCAGTACTTC
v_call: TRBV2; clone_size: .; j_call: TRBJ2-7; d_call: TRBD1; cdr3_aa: CASPRRDRDYEQYF; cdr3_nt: TGTGCCAGCCCCCGCCGGGACAGGGACTACGAGCAGTACTTC
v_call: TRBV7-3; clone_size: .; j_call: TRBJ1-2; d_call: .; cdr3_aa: CASSLNPSQPYGYTF; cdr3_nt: TGTGCCAGCAGCTTGAACCCTTCACAGCCTTATGGCTACACCTTC
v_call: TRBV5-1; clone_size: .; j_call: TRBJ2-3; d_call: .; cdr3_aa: CASSLGGVHDTQYF; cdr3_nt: TGCGCCAGCAGCTTGGGGGGGGTCCACGATACGCAGTATTTT
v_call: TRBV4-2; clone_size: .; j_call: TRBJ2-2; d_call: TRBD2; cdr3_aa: CASSQDLAGSVGTGELFF; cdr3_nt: TGTGCCAGCAGCCAAGATTTAGCGGGATCTGTCGGGACCGGGGAGCTGTTTTTT
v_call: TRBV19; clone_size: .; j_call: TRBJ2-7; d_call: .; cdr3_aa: CASSPGEFRGFYYEQYF; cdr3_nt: TGTGCCAGCTCCCCGGGGGAGTTCCGGGGTTTTTACTACGAGCAGTACTTC
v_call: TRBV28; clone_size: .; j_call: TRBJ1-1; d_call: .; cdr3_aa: CASSSGNTEAFF; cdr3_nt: TGTGCCAGCAGTAGCGGGAACACTGAAGCTTTCTTT
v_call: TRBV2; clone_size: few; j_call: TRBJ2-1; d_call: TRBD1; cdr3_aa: CASRRQGNEQFF; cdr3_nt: TGTGCCAGCAGACGACAGGGGAATGAGCAGTTCTTC
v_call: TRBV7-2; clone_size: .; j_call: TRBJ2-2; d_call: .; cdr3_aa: CASSLKGQGLGTGELFF; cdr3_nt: TGTGCCAGCAGCTTAAAGGGTCAGGGCCTTGGGACCGGGGAGCTGTTTTTT
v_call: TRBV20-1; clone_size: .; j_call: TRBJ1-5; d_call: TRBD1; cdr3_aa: CSARFRGLQHF; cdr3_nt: TGCAGTGCTAGGTTCAGGGGGCTCCAGCATTTT
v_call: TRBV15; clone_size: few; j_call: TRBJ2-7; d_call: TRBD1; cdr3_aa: CATSAQGASLPRVHEQYF; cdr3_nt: TGTGCCACCAGCGCTCAGGGGGCCTCCCTTCCAAGAGTTCACGAGCAGTACTTC